This T cell receptor (beta chain) was obtained from a study of cytomegalovirus exposure and HLA in healthy donors. On the study more broadly: Caucasian-associated ancestry cluster membership applied to approximately 80% of several hundred genotyped donors.

PCR amplification relied on 60 Vbeta primers (plus 13 Jbeta primers). Only in-frame clones appear in the TCRdb table, and some are missing; sequencing was by immunoSEQ multiplex PCR. The table records over 140,000 clones, 75% to 85% of them present only once. The specimen sequenced was PBMCs. This clonotype was obtained from a man in his fifties or sixties in good health and CMV-seronegative.

The CDR3 nucleotides are TGTGCCATCAGTGAGTCAATCCCACCGGCCTACGAGCAGTACTTC. It encodes CAISESIPPAYEQYF. V usage is TRBV10-3 and J usage is TRBJ2-7; no clear D gene. V was shortened by 0 bases and J by 2 bases, with 11 bases between the two germline ends. This CDR3 has 15 residues. Per germline, CDR1 ENHRY and CDR2 SYGVKD.